This T cell receptor (beta chain) was retrieved from a study of T cell responses to AZD1222 COVID-19 vaccine. Study observations and caveats: Donors were chiefly white British, with a greater number of females, and clonal diversity was perhaps underestimated. The peak T cell response came first, and repertoires were sampled only after it. Researchers report vaccine-associated CD4 TCRs spanning spike, with dominance at 160-218 and 743-854. Compared with day 0, the breadth and depth of the Spike-specific TCR repertoire rose significantly after two doses of AZD1222.

Germline V gene lookup returns CDR1 GTSNPN and CDR2 SVGIG (reference sequence). The V gene lost 7 bases and the J gene lost 4 bases, with 8 bases spanning the gap. There are 11 residues in the CDR3. About this clone itself: The antigen is not known.

Sequencing was performed with immunoSEQ multiplex PCR; in TCRdb, only in-frame clones are kept and a portion is missing. This sample has about 110,000 clones, with around nine tenths found just once. The receptor was derived from an adult in good health. This sequence joins TRBV30 and TRBJ1-5, with D possibly being TRBD1 (6 bases). Material: peripheral blood, obtained on day 0 of AZD1222 vaccination. CDR3 bases: TGTGCCTCCGGACAGAATCAGCCCCAGCATTTT. Translating gives CASGQNQPQHF.